These T cell receptor beta chains were read from a single sample in a study of shared clonotypes between healthy human individuals. Some clones are missing from TCRdb's copy, which holds only in-frame ones; the method was immunoSEQ multiplex PCR. The table shows about 550,000 clones, with around 95% occurring only once. The sample comprised naive CD8+ T cells sorted from blood. The receptors here all came from a woman aged 30 to 39 in good health. Each CDR3 is given with its conserved first and last residue. D genes are given only for firm matches. The size entry is marked missing in some rows and otherwise reads once, few, many or a size class.

v_gene	j_gene	abundance	d_gene	CDR3aa	CDR3nt
TRBV19	TRBJ2-3	-	TRBD2	CASSIDLESGAPPDTQYF	TGTGCCAGTAGTATAGATCTTGAAAGCGGGGCCCCTCCAGATACGCAGTATTTT
TRBV11-2	TRBJ2-2	once	TRBD1	CASRGTGGVGELFF	TGTGCCAGCAGGGGGACAGGGGGCGTCGGGGAGCTGTTTTTT
TRBV28	TRBJ2-5	-	-	CASSLTWLKETQYF	TGTGCCAGCAGTTTAACCTGGCTAAAAGAGACCCAGTACTTC
TRBV10-1	TRBJ2-7	-	-	CASSEPLSERPYEQYF	TGCGCCAGCAGTGAGCCCCTTTCTGAACGGCCCTACGAGCAGTACTTC
TRBV27	TRBJ2-7	-	-	CASSLGQGFPYEQYF	TGTGCCAGCAGTTTGGGTCAGGGGTTTCCCTACGAGCAGTACTTC
TRBV9	TRBJ2-3	-	-	CASQRDRSSDTQYF	TGTGCCTCACAAAGAGACAGGAGCTCAGATACGCAGTATTTT
TRBV28	TRBJ1-2	-	-	CASSLYGHSLGYGYTF	TGTGCCAGCAGTTTATACGGACATAGTCTGGGATATGGCTACACCTTC
TRBV2	TRBJ1-5	once	-	CASSDNGGFNQPQHF	TGTGCCAGCAGTGATAATGGGGGTTTTAATCAGCCCCAGCATTTT
TRBV6-5	TRBJ1-2	-	-	CASSSTGFSGYTF	TGTGCCAGCAGTTCCACAGGGTTTTCAGGCTACACCTTC
TRBV13	TRBJ2-7	-	TRBD1	CASSARTGEYEQYF	TGTGCCAGCAGCGCCCGGACAGGGGAGTACGAGCAGTACTTC
TRBV25-1	TRBJ2-1	-	-	CASSPTAAESSYNEQFF	TGTGCCAGCAGTCCCACGGCAGCTGAGAGCTCCTACAATGAGCAGTTCTTC
TRBV11-2	TRBJ1-5	-	-	CASSLGPRNQPQHF	TGTGCCAGCAGCTTAGGCCCCCGCAATCAGCCCCAGCATTTT
TRBV15	TRBJ2-7	-	-	CATSSLDSYEQYF	TGTGCCACCAGCAGTCTTGACTCCTACGAGCAGTACTTC
TRBV19	TRBJ2-3	-	TRBD2	CASSILAGRTDTQYF	TGTGCCAGTAGTATACTAGCGGGGCGCACAGATACGCAGTATTTT
TRBV20-1	TRBJ2-7	-	-	CSARNSEQYF	TGCAGTGCTAGAAATTCCGAGCAGTACTTC
TRBV1	TRBJ1-4	-	-	CTSSQGPVIYNEKLFF	TGCACCAGCAGCCAAGGACCAGTGATATATAATGAAAAACTGTTTTTT
TRBV6-1	TRBJ2-7	-	TRBD2	CAVFPGTSGRGEQYF	TGTGCCGTTTTTCCCGGGACTAGCGGGAGAGGTGAGCAGTACTTC
TRBV27	TRBJ2-1	once	TRBD2	CASSPTTSGRAGSSYNEQFF	TGTGCCAGCAGCCCTACGACTAGCGGGAGGGCCGGTAGCTCCTACAATGAGCAGTTCTTC
TRBV7-3	TRBJ2-2	-	-	CASSLRDQNTGELFF	TGTGCCAGCAGCTTAAGGGACCAGAACACCGGGGAGCTGTTTTTT
TRBV6-1	TRBJ2-7	-	-	CASSRHPFSGYEQYF	TGTGCCAGCAGTCGACATCCATTCTCGGGCTACGAGCAGTACTTC
TRBV5-1	TRBJ2-7	-	-	CASSLSELTYEQYF	TGCGCCAGCAGCTTGAGCGAACTTACCTACGAGCAGTACTTC
TRBV5-5	TRBJ1-2	-	-	CASSPDRSNYGYTF	TGTGCCAGCAGCCCCGACAGGAGTAACTATGGCTACACCTTC
TRBV27	TRBJ2-7	-	-	CASSSAGHIIGQYF	TGTGCCAGCAGTTCCGCGGGACATATCATAGGGCAGTACTTC
TRBV2	TRBJ1-2	-	-	CASKGTEPNYGYTF	TGTGCCAGCAAAGGGACGGAACCTAACTATGGCTACACCTTC
TRBV7-9	TRBJ1-1	few	-	CASSLGGLTATEAFF	TGTGCCAGCAGCTTAGGGGGGCTAACGGCCACTGAAGCTTTCTTT
TRBV10-3	TRBJ2-7	once	-	CAISPTGSNTYEQYF	TGTGCCATCAGTCCGACAGGATCGAATACCTACGAGCAGTACTTC
TRBV7-9	TRBJ2-2	-	TRBD2	CASSHRVAGWSGELFF	TGTGCCAGCAGCCATCGGGTAGCGGGTTGGTCCGGGGAGCTGTTTTTT
TRBV6-4	TRBJ2-1	-	-	CASSPGNGPYNEQFF	TGTGCCAGCAGCCCAGGGAATGGCCCCTACAATGAGCAGTTCTTC